The next 25 T cell receptor beta chains were all read from a single sample in a study of blood T cell repertoires in COVID-19. Profiled with immunoSEQ multiplex PCR; TCRdb holds only in-frame clones, not every one. The sample shows 250,000 to 300,000 clones, 80% to 90% of them seen only once. Sequences were obtained from peripheral blood. The receptors shown here come from a woman aged 40 to 55 with acute or convalescent COVID-19.

J is TRBJ1-2 and V is TRBV9, with D perhaps TRBD1 (5 bases). Germline lookup yields CDR1 SGDLS and CDR2 YYNGEE. The CDR3 length is 13 residues. The ends were cut back, 6 bases at V and 8 bases at J, with 17 bases in the middle. The CDR3 sequence is CASTHGAGGGYTF. CDR3 nucleotides: TGTGCCAGCACTCACGGGGCCGGGGGAGGCTACACCTTC.

This chain connects TRBV23-1 to TRBJ1-2, with D perhaps matching TRBD1 (5 bases). TRBV23-1 carries the ORF label, with uncertain function. This CDR3 is 11 amino acids long. V dropped 9 bases and J dropped 8 bases, with 13 bases sitting between them. The CDR3 sequence: CASRRGGGYTF. The DNA for the CDR3 is TGCGCCAGTCGCCGGGGGGGAGGCTACACCTTC.

V and J are TRBV21-1 and TRBJ2-1; the D call in the table, TRBD1, was not verified against the DNA. TRBV21-1 constitutes a pseudogene. This CDR3 region has 17 residues. The CDR3 DNA sequence: TGTGCCAGCAGCGCACACCCCGGGACAGGGGGAGGGAATGAGCAGTTCTTC. Its translation is CASSAHPGTGGGNEQFF.

This clone occurred once. The chain carries TRBV2 and TRBJ1-6; unclear D gene. V lost 6 bases to trimming and J lost 5 bases, with 14 bases between them. Germline values: CDR1 SNHLY, CDR2 FYNNEI. CDR3 length: 15 amino acids. The CDR3 region has the DNA TGTGCCAGCAGCAGGCCCCGTCCGGATAATTCACCCCTCCACTTT. As protein: CASSRPRPDNSPLHF.

This clone appeared once. The chain joins TRBV11-2 to TRBJ1-2; the D gene is possibly TRBD1 (5 bases). The CDR3 contains 15 residues. V lost 5 bases and J lost 2, with 15 bases in between. Germline CDR1 and CDR2: SGHAT and FQNNGV. The chain's CDR3 is CASSPLPGVNYGYTF. In DNA, the CDR3 is TGTGCCAGCAGCCCCCTGCCGGGGGTGAACTATGGCTACACCTTC.

The chain recombines TRBV5-8 with TRBJ2-1; D is unclear. Germline CDR1 SGHTS, CDR2 YDEGEE. This CDR3 is 13 amino acids long. The germline V and J ends were trimmed by 0 bases and 5 bases, with 6 bases remaining between them. CDR3 DNA: TGTGCCAGCAGCTTGGGAGGTCACAATGAGCAGTTCTTC. It codes for CASSLGGHNEQFF.

In this sample, this clone turned up once. The rearrangement joins TRBV27 to TRBJ1-2; weak D call: TRBD1 (6 bases). This CDR3 comprises 14 residues. CDR1 and CDR2 from the germline V gene are MNHEY and SMNVEV (reference sequence). Trimming removed 3 bases at V and 6 bases at J, with 14 bases between. DNA of the CDR3: TGTGCCAGCAGTTTCGCAGGGGAATTAGATGGCTACACCTTC. Encoded protein: CASSFAGELDGYTF.

The rearrangement links TRBV5-1 to TRBJ1-2; the D gene is possibly TRBD1 (5 bases). Trimming took off 1 base at V and 6 bases at J, with 10 bases between the two ends. The CDR3 loop spans 13 amino acids. Germline V gene lookup returns CDR1 SGHRS and CDR2 YFSETQ. The CDR3 reads CASSLSRVDGYTF. The DNA for the CDR3 is TGCGCCAGCAGCTTGTCCAGGGTAGATGGCTACACCTTC.

The V call is TRBV11-2, the J call TRBJ1-2; unclear D gene. Trimming pared 5 bases from V and 4 bases from J, leaving 8 bases between. CDR3 length: 12 residues. Looked up from germline, CDR1 is SGHAT and CDR2 is FQNNGV. The CDR3, as DNA: TGTGCCAGCAGCACGGAGCCCTATGGCTACACCTTC. Encoded protein: CASSTEPYGYTF.

The chain has TRBV18 and TRBJ1-2; D is undetermined. Germline lookup yields CDR1 KGHSH and CDR2 LQKENI. The V and J ends lost 4 bases and 4 bases respectively, with 16 bases between them. The CDR3 has 15 residues. This chain's CDR3 is CASSLRPGSVYGYTF. CDR3 nucleotide sequence: TGTGCCAGCTCACTACGCCCCGGGTCGGTCTATGGCTACACCTTC.

This rearrangement joins TRBV9 to TRBJ2-1; 9 bases are a match to TRBD1. Germline trimming cut 4 bases from V and 2 bases from J; bases unmatched to any gene: 4. Germline CDR1 SGDLS, CDR2 YYNGEE. The CDR3 covers 15 residues. The CDR3 reads CASSPWTGAYNEQFF. The CDR3 DNA reads TGTGCCAGCAGCCCGTGGACAGGGGCCTACAATGAGCAGTTCTTC.

CDR3 sequence (DNA): TGTGCCAGCAGTATCGACAGGGGATGGCAGCCCCAGCATTTT. Translated: CASSIDRGWQPQHF. This sequence joins TRBV27 and TRBJ1-5; 8 nucleotides match TRBD1. J lost 7 bases, V lost 5 bases, and 7 bases had no gene match. Germline loops: CDR1 MNHEY, CDR2 SMNVEV (reference sequence). This CDR3 is 14 amino acids long.

CDR3 nucleotides: TGTGCCAGCAGCCACACCTTTAATTATGGCTACACCTTC. This codes for CASSHTFNYGYTF. The chain recombines TRBV11-2 with TRBJ1-2; D is unclear. Trimming shortened V by 5 bases and J by 5 bases, and 12 bases separated the two germline ends. The CDR3 has 13 residues. Germline CDR1 reads SGHAT; CDR2 reads FQNNGV.

The V gene is TRBV6-1, the J gene TRBJ1-5, with 7 bases identical to TRBD1. Germline CDR1 reads MNHNS; CDR2 reads SASEGT. Unmatched junction bases numbered 6, after V lost 2 bases and J lost 2 bases. The CDR3 contains 16 residues. In DNA form, the CDR3 reads TGTGCCAGCAGTGAAATAGGGGGCGTGGGCAATCAGCCCCAGCATTTT. It encodes CASSEIGGVGNQPQHF.

This chain links TRBV29-1 with TRBJ1-6; TRBD1 matches 9 bases. This CDR3 is 13 amino acids long. The germline CDR1 and CDR2 sequences are SQVTM and ANQGSEA. V shed 7 bases and J 10 bases; nucleotides not matched to a gene: 8. CDR3 DNA: TGCAGCGCCGGATCGGACAGGGGCTCACCCCTCCACTTT. Encoded protein: CSAGSDRGSPLHF.

This clone was seen just once. The chain carries TRBV7-9 and TRBJ1-1; 7 nucleotides align to TRBD1. Germline CDR1 and CDR2: SEHNR and FQNEAQ (reference sequence). The CDR3 extends over 17 amino acids. J gave up 4 bases and V 0 bases, and 11 bases lay outside the gene matches. The CDR3 sequence is CASSLAVRGGRGTEAFF. The CDR3, as DNA: TGTGCCAGCAGCTTAGCGGTGAGAGGGGGCAGGGGCACTGAAGCTTTCTTT.

J is TRBJ2-1 and V is TRBV24-1; TRBD2 agrees at 9 bases. The CDR3 extends over 13 amino acids. J lost 8 bases, V lost 8 bases, and 6 bases had no gene match. The germline V gene has CDR1 KGHDR and CDR2 SFDVKD. CDR3 in DNA: TGTGCCACCAAGCGGGGGGCCAGTTATGAGCAGTTCTTC. Translation: CATKRGASYEQFF.

This rearrangement joins TRBV2 to TRBJ1-2; 7 bases match TRBD1. With 9 bases clipped from V and 8 bases from J, the junction kept 12 bases outside the gene matches. The CDR3 sequence is 13 residues long. CDR1 and CDR2 (germline): SNHLY, FYNNEI. CDR3 sequence reads: CARSGDRLGGYTF. The CDR3 DNA follows: TGTGCCAGGTCCGGGGACAGACTGGGCGGCTACACCTTC.

This clone turned up a few times. The chain has TRBV27 and TRBJ1-2; 10 bases map to TRBD1. Germline values: CDR1 MNHEY, CDR2 SMNVEV (reference sequence). The CDR3 totals 16 residues. J was trimmed by 5 bases and V by 5 bases; bases with no gene match: 11. In DNA, the CDR3 is TGTGCCAGCAGTCCCCGATGGGACAGGGGAGGTTATGGCTACACCTTC. Encoded protein: CASSPRWDRGGYGYTF.

The genes are TRBV12-3 or TRBV12-4 and TRBJ1-1; the D is unclear. The CDR3 loop spans 12 amino acids. V shed 10 bases and J shed 4 bases, with 13 bases lying between them. This CDR3 is CATIHIGTEAFF. The CDR3 nucleotides read TGTGCCACCATCCATATCGGCACTGAAGCTTTCTTT.

This chain connects TRBV7-2 to TRBJ2-3, with 10 positions matching TRBD2. V shed 1 base, J shed 5 bases, and the junction held 0 bases outside the gene matches. Per germline, CDR1 SGHTA and CDR2 FQGNSA. The length of the CDR3 is 14 residues. As DNA, the CDR3 is TGTGCCAGCAGCTTAGGACTAGCGGGAGATACGCAGTATTTT. Its protein product is CASSLGLAGDTQYF.

This chain connects TRBV18 to TRBJ1-3; D is unclear. V shed 1 base and J shed 3 bases, with 10 bases lying between them. This CDR3 has 15 amino acids. CDR1 KGHSH and CDR2 LQKENI come from the germline V gene. Written as DNA, the CDR3 is TGTGCCAGCTCACCACAGGATTCGGGTGGAAACACCATATATTTT. Its translation: CASSPQDSGGNTIYF.

The V gene is TRBV27, the J gene TRBJ1-4; D remains ambiguous. The germline V and J ends were trimmed by 5 bases and 0 bases, with 10 bases remaining between them. The CDR3 runs to 15 residues. Germline-derived CDR1 and CDR2 are MNHEY and SMNVEV (reference sequence). The CDR3 loop is CASSRSFATNEKLFF. The DNA for the CDR3 is TGTGCCAGCAGTCGGTCGTTCGCAACTAATGAAAAACTGTTTTTT.

The CDR3 region is CASSLFDTASGNTIYF. In nucleotides, the CDR3 is TGTGCCAGCAGCTTATTCGACACCGCCTCTGGAAACACCATATATTTT. The J gene is TRBJ1-3, the V gene TRBV5-6; D is ambiguous. Germline CDR1 SGHDT, CDR2 YYEEEE. V lost 2 bases and J lost 0, with 12 bases in between. The CDR3 runs 16 residues.

The CDR3 sequence: CSVSAGAPGNTIYF. The CDR3 DNA follows: TGCAGCGTCTCGGCGGGGGCGCCCGGAAACACCATATATTTT. The chain recombines TRBV29-1 with TRBJ1-3; possibly TRBD1 for D (6 bases). V lost 6 bases and J lost 4, with 16 bases in between. The germline gives CDR1 SQVTM, CDR2 ANQGSEA. The CDR3 is 14 residues long.